This TCR beta chain was found in a study of OX40 agonist ivuxolimab in advanced cancers. With respect to the entire study: Ivuxolimab, which targeted the costimulatory receptor OX40 (CD134), was an agonistic, fully human IgG2 monoclonal antibody. Intravenous ivuxolimab was administered to patients every 2 weeks at six dose levels: 0.01, 0.1, 0.3, 1.5, 3 and 10 mg/kg. Of the 50 to 55 dose-escalation patients, hepatocellular carcinoma was present in some 19, melanoma in approximately 15, renal cell carcinoma in 9 and head and neck cancer in 9. A male proportion of under 85% and a mean age of roughly 55 years, ranging from about 20 to 80, were recorded for the dose-escalation cohort. Patients were allowed to have had prior anti-PD-1, anti-PD-L1 or anti-CTLA-4 therapy, and 40% of the dose-escalation patients had been treated with checkpoint inhibitors. Partial responses occurred in three dose-escalation patients: two with cutaneous melanoma and one with hepatocellular carcinoma. The point of sequencing TCRbeta in the periphery was to test whether ivuxolimab changed TCR sequence diversity and drove clonal T-cell expansion. The paper covers the monotherapy dose-escalation part of the phase I ivuxolimab trial, which included N ≈ 50 patients. Paper-wide results and their limitations: Clonal expansion of both CD4+ and CD8+ blood T cells was observed from baseline to week 6 at doses 0.1 to 3.0 mg/kg. Partial responders in the 0.1-3.0 mg/kg groups had among the lowest normalized peripheral clonal expansion, especially among CD8+ T cells. Low levels of normalized T-cell clonal expansion were also seen in some patients who did not respond. Which antigens the clonally expanded peripheral T cells were specific for was not determined. After ivuxolimab, expanded clones were on average more numerous among CD8+ T cells than among CD4+ T cells.

The CDR3 runs 15 amino acids, cysteine and phenylalanine included. Only the CDR3 part of the read is kept: 45 bases, read in frame from the first base. The CDR1 and CDR2 encoded by the germline V gene are MNHEY and SVGAGI. V ends up 7 bases short and J 3 bases short, with an unmatched junction base count of 7. Of note for this clone: The antigen it binds to is not known. No base qualities exist here, and no much larger clone lies one base off it.

Genomic DNA was extracted from sorted cells for sequencing of the TCRbeta CDR3 region. The immunoSEQ Assay was used to sequence the TCRbeta CDR3 regions. In its TCRdb copy, this immuneACCESS table keeps in-frame sequences only and misses some clones. Where compared with another copy, unresolved V genes explain less than half of these, and the others have no known cause. The sample profile shows roughly 68,000 clones; 75% to 85% of them were found once. Roughly 1.4% of the sample belongs to the ten largest clones. The trial excluded patients who had a history of autoimmune disease or were on systemic immunosuppression. In every dose cohort, peripheral blood was drawn for TCR sequencing at baseline, cycle 4 day 1, and cycle 7 day 1. Samples came from an open-label, multicenter, first-in-human phase I dose-escalation trial of ivuxolimab. Adults with locally advanced or metastatic melanoma, renal cell carcinoma, hepatocellular carcinoma or head and neck squamous cell carcinoma were enrolled in the trial. CD4+ and CD8+ T cells were sorted separately from peripheral blood before TCR sequencing.

The sequence came from an adult with an advanced solid tumor such as melanoma, head and neck, liver or kidney cancer. The chain is made from TRBV6-5 and TRBJ1-4, with 8 junctional bases fitting TRBD1. Sequenced material: CD4+ or CD8+ T cells sorted from blood, taken in a trial of the OX40 agonist ivuxolimab. CDR3 reads: CASTGTGGANEKLFF. DNA sequence: TGTGCCAGCACCGGAACAGGGGGGGCTAATGAAAAACTGTTTTTT.